This T cell receptor (beta chain) was retrieved from a study of T cells in Graves' hyperthyroidism and ophthalmopathy. General study points: Model-based prediction identified ophthalmopathy a median around seven months prior to its onset.

Orbital computed tomography and thyroid ultrasound, together with serum TRAb and thyroxine and clinical symptoms, were used for diagnoses. Before ophthalmopathy appeared, progressors gave blood at initial hyperthyroidism diagnosis. PBMCs were sourced from approximately 9.3 ml fresh peripheral blood. The CDR3 consists of 15 residues. Unmatched junction bases numbered 6, after V lost 6 bases and J lost 4 bases. Amplified TCR beta CDR3 regions derived from RNA transcripts. Researchers ran a first-round RT-PCR on the TCR CDR3 using the HTBI primer set. MiXCR was run by TCRdb on the multiplex PCR reads, yielding one entry per CDR3 protein. The sample consists of 150,000 or so distinct CDR3 sequences, more than 20% of them appearing once. This clonotype was observed at least ten times. Its antigen is unknown.

The specimen was blood. This TCR was sampled from a woman between 50 and 59 years old with Graves' hyperthyroidism that later progressed to Graves' ophthalmopathy. V and J are TRBV12-3 or TRBV12-4 and TRBJ2-7; 13 positions match TRBD2. The CDR3 nucleotides are TGTGCCAGCAGATCGACTAGCGGGAGGCGGTACGAGCAGTACTTC. It codes for CASRSTSGRRYEQYF.